A selection of T cell receptor beta chains follows, all from one sample in a study of identical twins. TCRdb reprocessed the 5' RACE reads via MiXCR and lists one record per CDR3 protein. Counted here are under 900,000 distinct CDR3 sequences, 9% to 15% occurring once; the ten biggest clones make up roughly 1.6%. The sample was also reused in another study, on yellow fever vaccine responses in identical twins.

Source material: PBMCs. The receptors originated from a young woman in good health. Each CDR3 is given with its conserved first and last residue. D genes are given only for firm matches. Clone size, where shown, is once, few, many, or a class for clones that have expanded.

CDR3,DNA,D,V,size,J,length
CASSIGLAVSYNEQFF,TGTGCCAGCAGCATAGGACTAGCGGTCTCCTACAATGAGCAGTTCTTC,TRBD2,TRBV5-5,few,TRBJ2-1,16
CASSLAGGTAYNEQFF,TGCGCCAGCAGCTTGGCTGGCGGGACTGCCTACAATGAGCAGTTCTTC,-,TRBV5-1,few,TRBJ2-1,16
CASSDLEQGYGYTF,TGTGCCAGCAGTGACCTCGAGCAAGGCTATGGCTACACCTTC,-,TRBV6-4,-,TRBJ1-2,14
CASNLSGRGQETQYF,TGTGCCAGCAACCTTAGCGGGAGAGGACAAGAGACCCAGTACTTC,TRBD2,TRBV6-1,many,TRBJ2-5,15
CASSTGTGYTGELFF,TGTGCCAGCAGCACCGGGACAGGATACACCGGGGAGCTGTTTTTT,TRBD1,TRBV5-8,-,TRBJ2-2,15
CSARDWGGETQYF,TGCAGTGCTAGAGATTGGGGTGGGGAGACCCAGTACTTC,-,TRBV20-1,-,TRBJ2-5,13
CASSSSSTGPGNTIYF,TGCGCCAGCAGCTCCTCCTCGACAGGGCCAGGAAACACCATATATTTT,TRBD1,TRBV5-1,-,TRBJ1-3,16
CASSEGLAGVGETQYF,TGTGCCAGCAGTGAGGGACTAGCGGGGGTTGGAGAGACCCAGTACTTC,TRBD2,TRBV9,few,TRBJ2-5,16
CASHPTGSYQPQHF,TGTGCCAGCCATCCGACAGGGTCATACCAGCCCCAGCATTTT,TRBD1,TRBV6-2/TRBV6-3,-,TRBJ1-5,14
CASSRRVISYNEQFF,TGTGCCAGCAGCCGCAGGGTCATCTCCTACAATGAGCAGTTCTTC,-,TRBV5-6,-,TRBJ2-1,15
CSARWGQNTEAFF,TGCAGTGCTAGGTGGGGACAGAACACTGAAGCTTTCTTT,-,TRBV20-1,-,TRBJ1-1,13
CASSLSGVDSYEQYF,TGCGCCAGCAGCTTGTCGGGAGTGGACTCCTACGAGCAGTACTTC,-,TRBV5-1,few,TRBJ2-7,15
CSVLGAKNTGELFF,TGCAGCGTTTTAGGGGCAAAGAACACCGGGGAGCTGTTTTTT,-,TRBV29-1,-,TRBJ2-2,14
CASSLDSVETQYF,TGTGCCAGCAGCTTAGATAGCGTTGAGACCCAGTACTTC,-,TRBV7-7,few,TRBJ2-5,13
CASSPWVTDTQYF,TGCGCCAGCAGCCCTTGGGTAACAGATACGCAGTATTTT,-,TRBV5-1,-,TRBJ2-3,13
CASSHRAGESYNEQFF,TGTGCCAGCAGTCATCGGGCGGGAGAGTCCTACAATGAGCAGTTCTTC,TRBD2,TRBV27,-,TRBJ2-1,16
CASRPGGYSNQPQHF,TGTGCCAGCAGACCCGGCGGATATAGCAATCAGCCCCAGCATTTT,-,TRBV28,few,TRBJ1-5,15
CASSIGGHTEAFF,TGTGCCAGCAGTATTGGGGGGCACACTGAAGCTTTCTTT,-,TRBV6-1,few,TRBJ1-1,13
CAISVGQGGNEQFF,TGTGCCATCTCAGTGGGACAGGGCGGTAATGAGCAGTTCTTC,TRBD1,TRBV10-3,few,TRBJ2-1,14
CSARARVGGNQPQHF,TGCAGTGCTAGGGCCAGGGTCGGGGGCAATCAGCCCCAGCATTTT,-,TRBV20-1,many,TRBJ1-5,15
CASSLKFQETQYF,TGTGCCAGCAGTTTAAAATTTCAAGAGACCCAGTACTTC,-,TRBV27,-,TRBJ2-5,13
CSARGSIGQVENIQYF,TGCAGTGCTAGGGGCTCCATCGGACAGGTAGAAAACATTCAGTACTTC,TRBD1,TRBV20-1,-,TRBJ2-4,16
CASSPERFSGSSYNEQFF,TGTGCCAGCAGTCCCGAGAGGTTTTCGGGAAGCTCCTACAATGAGCAGTTCTTC,-,TRBV12-3/TRBV12-4,many,TRBJ2-1,18
CSAATPTSGMADTQYF,TGCAGTGCTGCCACACCCACTAGCGGGATGGCAGATACGCAGTATTTT,TRBD2,TRBV20-1,many,TRBJ2-3,16
CASSQEDWQGARDAQYF,TGTGCCAGCAGCCAAGAGGATTGGCAGGGGGCGCGAGATGCCCAGTACTTC,TRBD1,TRBV4-2,-,TRBJ2-5,17
CASSLQAGVAYEQYF,TGTGCCAGCAGTTTACAGGCCGGAGTTGCCTACGAGCAGTACTTC,-,TRBV7-2,-,TRBJ2-7,15
CAISAGIEETQYF,TGTGCCATCAGTGCCGGAATCGAGGAGACCCAGTACTTC,-,TRBV10-3,-,TRBJ2-5,13
CASSFLGGTQPQHF,TGTGCCAGCAGTTTCCTGGGGGGGACTCAGCCCCAGCATTTT,-,TRBV27,-,TRBJ1-5,14
CAISGLAGANEQFF,TGTGCCATCAGTGGGCTAGCGGGGGCGAATGAGCAGTTCTTC,TRBD2,TRBV10-3,many,TRBJ2-1,14
CAISSTGGANSPLHF,TGTGCCATCAGCTCGACAGGGGGGGCTAATTCACCCCTCCACTTT,TRBD1,TRBV10-3,many,TRBJ1-6,15
CASSLDLAATSYNEQFF,TGTGCCAGCAGTTTAGATCTAGCGGCAACCTCCTACAATGAGCAGTTCTTC,TRBD2,TRBV12-3/TRBV12-4,few,TRBJ2-1,17
CASRREGQPEQFF,TGTGCCAGCCGGCGGGAGGGCCAACCCGAGCAGTTCTTC,TRBD2,TRBV12-3/TRBV12-4,few,TRBJ2-1,13
CASSLRGVMGTDTQYF,TGTGCCAGCAGTTTACGGGGGGTGATGGGCACAGATACGCAGTATTTT,TRBD2,TRBV28,many,TRBJ2-3,16
CASSFRFWDTGELFF,TGTGCCAGCAGTTTCAGGTTTTGGGACACCGGGGAGCTGTTTTTT,-,TRBV12-3/TRBV12-4,many,TRBJ2-2,15
CASRLAGSYNEQFF,TGTGCCAGCAGACTAGCGGGATCCTACAATGAGCAGTTCTTC,TRBD2,TRBV12-3/TRBV12-4,many,TRBJ2-1,14
CSARQGDSPLHF,TGCAGTGCTCGACAGGGGGATTCACCCCTCCACTTT,TRBD1,TRBV20-1,few,TRBJ1-6,12
CASSVGTTGDQETQYF,TGTGCCAGCAGTGTGGGAACGACAGGGGACCAAGAGACCCAGTACTTC,TRBD1,TRBV2,-,TRBJ2-5,16
CASSYRRALNTEAFF,TGTGCCAGCAGCTACCGCAGGGCCCTGAACACTGAAGCTTTCTTT,-,TRBV11-3,-,TRBJ1-1,15
CASSLVSGRELPEQYF,TGTGCCAGCAGCTTAGTTTCGGGGCGGGAGCTTCCCGAGCAGTACTTC,TRBD2,TRBV7-9,few,TRBJ2-7,16
CASSPDRGPSSYNSPLHF,TGTGCCAGCAGCCCCGACAGGGGGCCTAGCTCCTATAATTCACCCCTCCACTTT,TRBD1,TRBV12-3/TRBV12-4,few,TRBJ1-6,18
CATSAGPATDTQYF,TGTGCCACCTCTGCTGGTCCGGCCACAGATACGCAGTATTTT,-,TRBV24-1,few,TRBJ2-3,14
CASSAGHPNTGELFF,TGTGCCAGCAGTGCCGGACACCCAAACACCGGGGAGCTGTTTTTT,-,TRBV12-3/TRBV12-4,many,TRBJ2-2,15
CASSRDGLNYGYTF,TGTGCCAGCAGTAGGGACGGCCTTAACTATGGCTACACCTTC,-,TRBV12-3/TRBV12-4,few,TRBJ1-2,14